These 12 T cell receptor beta chains originate from one sample sequenced in a study of cytomegalovirus exposure and HLA in healthy donors (dated by TCRdb to about 2017). Receptors were amplified or captured by the immunoSEQ multiplex PCR assay. For the multiplex PCR, a mixture combining 60 forward primers for TCR Vbeta segments and 13 reverse primers for TCR Jbeta segments was used. Here the immuneACCESS table is served through TCRdb, limited to in-frame sequences with V and J called. Missing clones are a known gap in these copies; in checked studies unresolved V genes cover under half, and the rest lacks a known reason. Present in this sample are 140,000 to 150,000 clones, roughly 80% of which were seen just once. The ten largest clonotypes hold roughly 4% of the sample. The sample consisted of PBMCs. These receptors were taken from a woman aged 40 to 50 in good health and CMV-seropositive.

The rearrangement links TRBV5-4 to TRBJ1-4, with D unresolved. This CDR3 comprises 14 residues. The germline CDR1 and CDR2 sequences are SGHNT and YYREEE (reference sequence). The V and J ends lost 5 bases and 2 bases respectively, with 10 bases between them. CDR3 coding DNA: TGTGCCAGCAGGCCTAGTGATACTAATGAAAAACTGTTTTTT. Translated, it gives CASRPSDTNEKLFF.

The chain couples TRBV7-9 to TRBJ2-2; TRBD1 aligns across 10 bases. Germline V gene sequence: CDR1 SEHNR, CDR2 FQNEAQ (reference sequence). The V and J ends lost 5 bases and 6 bases, in that order; junction bases with no gene match: 6. This CDR3 comprises 15 residues. The CDR3 here is CASSHRGTGAGELFF. CDR3 DNA sequence: TGTGCCAGCAGCCACCGAGGGACAGGGGCCGGGGAGCTGTTTTTT.

This clone was seen a handful of times. The chain carries TRBV30 and TRBJ1-5, with TRBD1 matching over 8 bases. V lost 0 bases, J lost 4 bases, and 5 bases stayed unmatched. From germline, CDR1 is GTSNPN and CDR2 SVGIG (reference sequence). The CDR3 runs to 15 residues. CDR3 loop: CAWSVGQGGNQPQHF. CDR3 sequence (DNA): TGTGCCTGGAGTGTAGGACAGGGAGGTAATCAGCCCCAGCATTTT.

This clone was detected once. This chain joins TRBV7-3 and TRBJ1-6; TRBD1 might be the D (5 bases). Trimming removed 5 bases from V and 6 bases from J, with 14 bases in between. CDR3 length: 15 residues. Per germline, CDR1 SGHTA and CDR2 FQGTGA. CDR3 in amino acids: CASSRGAGGNSPLHF. Here the CDR3 DNA reads TGTGCCAGCAGCCGCGGGGCAGGAGGTAATTCACCCCTCCACTTT.

The gene calls are TRBV2 and TRBJ2-2, with TRBD1 matching 7 bases. V shed 4 bases and J 4 bases; nucleotides not matched to a gene: 9. The CDR3 spans 16 residues. CDR1 is SNHLY, CDR2 FYNNEI, per germline. The CDR3 loop reads CASSAWAGGRTGELFF. In DNA, the CDR3 is TGTGCCAGCAGTGCCTGGGCAGGGGGTCGCACCGGGGAGCTGTTTTTT.

Turning to this clone: At the DNA level, this CDR3 is encoded by other sequences in the same sample as well. V usage is TRBV19 and J usage is TRBJ2-7; no clear D. The CDR3 has 12 residues. The V end lost 5 bases, the J end lost 3 bases, and 8 bases lay between the germline ends. Germline CDR1 reads LNHDA; CDR2 reads SQIVND (reference sequence). The CDR3 region is CASSPSSYEQYF. CDR3 coding DNA: TGTGCCAGTAGTCCCTCGAGCTACGAGCAGTACTTC.

This clone occurred once. The chain has TRBV19 and TRBJ2-7; 7 bases line up with TRBD2. V dropped 5 bases and J dropped 7; count of bases not matched to a gene: 8. Per germline, CDR1 LNHDA and CDR2 SQIVND (reference sequence). This CDR3 contains 13 residues. The CDR3 region is CASSASTSREQYF. Written as DNA, the CDR3 is TGTGCCAGTAGTGCTTCGACTAGCAGGGAGCAGTACTTC.

The CDR3 here is CASSPQRGSTDTQYF. As DNA, the CDR3 is TGTGCCAGCTCACCACAGCGGGGGAGCACAGATACGCAGTATTTT. The chain joins TRBV18 to TRBJ2-3, with 8 bases identical to TRBD2. The germline V gene encodes CDR1 KGHSH and CDR2 LQKENI. This CDR3 has 15 amino acids. V lost 1 base, J lost 0 bases, and 0 bases stayed unmatched.

This chain connects TRBV30 to TRBJ1-5; 7 positions match TRBD1. The CDR3 runs 14 residues. Germline V gives CDR1 GTSNPN, CDR2 SVGIG (reference sequence). V dropped 3 bases and J dropped 2; count of bases not matched to a gene: 4. The CDR3 is CAWSRDSRNQPQHF. The CDR3 bases are TGTGCCTGGAGCCGGGACAGTCGCAATCAGCCCCAGCATTTT.

The chain uses TRBV7-2 and TRBJ1-3; TRBD1 matches 9 bases. The junction had 4 bases not matched to a gene; V was cut back by 5 bases and J by 8 bases. This CDR3 contains 13 residues. Germline CDR1 SGHTA, CDR2 FQGNSA. CDR3 residues: CASSPDRGDTIYF. Here the CDR3 DNA reads TGTGCCAGCAGCCCGGACAGGGGAGACACCATATATTTT.

The sample holds one count of this clone. The CDR3 sequence: CASSLGGTLETQYF. The DNA of the CDR3 is TGTGCCAGCAGTTTAGGCGGGACTTTAGAGACCCAGTACTTC. The chain has TRBV28 and TRBJ2-5; TRBD2 is a possible D gene (6 bases). In germline, CDR1 is MDHEN, CDR2 SYDVKM. This CDR3 is 14 amino acids long. Trimming took off 2 bases at V and 4 bases at J, with 11 bases between the two ends.

The CDR3 reads CAGATGRYTDTQYF. CDR3 nucleotides: TGTGCCGGGGCGACAGGACGGTACACAGATACGCAGTATTTT. The V gene is TRBV6-1, the J gene TRBJ2-3, with TRBD1 as a possible D gene (6 bases). Germline CDR1 MNHNS, CDR2 SASEGT. The CDR3 is made up of 14 amino acids. The V and J ends lost 11 bases and 2 bases respectively, with 17 bases between them.